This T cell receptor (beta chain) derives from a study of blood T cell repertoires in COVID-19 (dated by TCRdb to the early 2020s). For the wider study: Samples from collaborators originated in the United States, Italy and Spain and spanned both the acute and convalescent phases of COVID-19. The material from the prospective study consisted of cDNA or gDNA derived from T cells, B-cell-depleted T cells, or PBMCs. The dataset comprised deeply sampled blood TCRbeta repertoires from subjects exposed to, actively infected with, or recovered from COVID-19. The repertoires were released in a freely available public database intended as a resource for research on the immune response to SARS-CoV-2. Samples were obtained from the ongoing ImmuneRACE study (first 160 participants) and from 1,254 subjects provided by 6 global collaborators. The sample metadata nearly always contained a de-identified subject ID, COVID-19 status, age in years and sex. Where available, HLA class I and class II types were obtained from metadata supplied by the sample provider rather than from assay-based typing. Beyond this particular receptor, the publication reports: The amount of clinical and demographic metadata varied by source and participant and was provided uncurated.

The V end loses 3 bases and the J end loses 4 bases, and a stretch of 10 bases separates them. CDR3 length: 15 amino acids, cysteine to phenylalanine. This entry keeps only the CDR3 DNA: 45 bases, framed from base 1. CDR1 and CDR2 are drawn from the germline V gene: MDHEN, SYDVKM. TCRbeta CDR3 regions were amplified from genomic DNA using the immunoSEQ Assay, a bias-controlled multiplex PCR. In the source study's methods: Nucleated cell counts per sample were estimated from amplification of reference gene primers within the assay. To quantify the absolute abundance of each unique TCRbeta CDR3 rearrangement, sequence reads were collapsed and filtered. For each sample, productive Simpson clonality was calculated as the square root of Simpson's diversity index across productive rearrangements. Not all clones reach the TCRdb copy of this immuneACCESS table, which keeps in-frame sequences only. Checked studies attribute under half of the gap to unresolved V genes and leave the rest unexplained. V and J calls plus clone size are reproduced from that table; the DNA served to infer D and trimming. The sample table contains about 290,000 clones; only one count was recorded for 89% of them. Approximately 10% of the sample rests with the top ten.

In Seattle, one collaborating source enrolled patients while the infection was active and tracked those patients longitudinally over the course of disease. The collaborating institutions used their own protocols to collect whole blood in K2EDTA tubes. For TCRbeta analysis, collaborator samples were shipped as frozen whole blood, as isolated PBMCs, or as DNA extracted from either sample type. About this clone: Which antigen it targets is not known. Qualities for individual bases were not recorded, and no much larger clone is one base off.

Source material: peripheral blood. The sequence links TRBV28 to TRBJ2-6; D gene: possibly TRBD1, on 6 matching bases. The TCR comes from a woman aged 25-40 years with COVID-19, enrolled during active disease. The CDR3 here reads CASSFQGSGANVLTF. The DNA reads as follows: TGTGCCAGCAGTTTCCAGGGGTCGGGGGCCAACGTCCTGACTTTC. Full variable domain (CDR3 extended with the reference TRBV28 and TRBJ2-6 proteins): DVKVTQSSRYLVKRTGEKVFLECVQDMDHENMFWYRQDPGLGLRLIYFSYDVKMKEKGDIPEGYSVSREKKERFSLILESASTNQTSMYLCASSFQGSGANVLTFGAGSRLTVL.